Included here is one TCR beta chain sequence, with context. The CDR3 sequence is 11 residues long. Germline loops: CDR1 MNHNY, CDR2 SVGAGI (reference sequence). V dropped 6 bases and J dropped 5 bases, with 6 bases sitting between them. Original data processing: Amplification of reference gene primers provided the estimated nucleated cell counts. Clones were sequenced by immunoSEQ multiplex PCR, and TCRdb holds only the in-frame ones, with some missing. Clonal size and the V and J genes are those of that table, whereas D and trimming came from the DNA. In the table there are around 250,000 clones, about 90% of which are singletons. The sample is drawn from a study of blood T cell repertoires in COVID-19. Study-wide context: Researchers got acute and convalescent COVID-19 samples from the United States, Italy and Spain. From T cells, B-cell-depleted T cells, or PBMCs came the material, which was cDNA or gDNA.

During active infection, Seattle patients enrolled and were then monitored through disease. Material: peripheral blood. The rearrangement links TRBV6-6 to TRBJ2-3; D remains unclear. The sequence derives from a woman in her sixties with COVID-19, enrolled during active disease. CDR3 nucleotide sequence: TGTGCCAGCAGCCAAAAAGATACGCAGTATTTT. Amino acid sequence: CASSQKDTQYF.